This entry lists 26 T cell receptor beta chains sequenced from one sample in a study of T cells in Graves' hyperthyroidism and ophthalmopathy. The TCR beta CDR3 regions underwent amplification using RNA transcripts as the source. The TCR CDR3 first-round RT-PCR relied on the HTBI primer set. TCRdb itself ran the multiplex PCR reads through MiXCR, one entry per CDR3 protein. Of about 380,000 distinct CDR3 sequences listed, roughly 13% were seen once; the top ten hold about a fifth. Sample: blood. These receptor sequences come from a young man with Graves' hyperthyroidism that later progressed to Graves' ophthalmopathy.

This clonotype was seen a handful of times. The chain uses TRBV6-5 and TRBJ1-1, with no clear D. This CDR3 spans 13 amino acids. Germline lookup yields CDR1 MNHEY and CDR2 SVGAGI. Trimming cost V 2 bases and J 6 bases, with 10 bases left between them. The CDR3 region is CASSYVQSPEAFF. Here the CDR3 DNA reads TGTGCCAGCAGTTACGTACAGAGTCCTGAAGCTTTCTTT.

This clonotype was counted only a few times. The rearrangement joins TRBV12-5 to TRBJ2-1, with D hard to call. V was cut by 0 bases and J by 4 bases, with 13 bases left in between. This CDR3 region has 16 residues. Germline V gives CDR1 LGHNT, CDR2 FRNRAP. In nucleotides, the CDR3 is TGTGCTAGTGGTTTGGTTTTCCCGACTGCGTACAATGAGCAGTTCTTC. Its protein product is CASGLVFPTAYNEQFF. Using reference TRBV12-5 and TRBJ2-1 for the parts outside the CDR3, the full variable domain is DARVTQTPRHKVTEMGQEVTMRCQPILGHNTVFWYRQTMMQGLELLAYFRNRAPLDDSGMPKDRFSAEMPDATLATLKIQPSEPRDSAVYFCASGLVFPTAYNEQFFGPGTRLTVL.

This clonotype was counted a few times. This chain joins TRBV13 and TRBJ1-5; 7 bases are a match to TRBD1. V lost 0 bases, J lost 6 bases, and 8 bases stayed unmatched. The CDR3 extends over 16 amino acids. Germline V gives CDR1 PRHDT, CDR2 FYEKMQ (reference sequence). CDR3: CASSLGDGAGGQPQHF. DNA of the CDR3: TGTGCCAGCAGCTTAGGCGACGGTGCAGGGGGTCAGCCCCAGCATTTT.

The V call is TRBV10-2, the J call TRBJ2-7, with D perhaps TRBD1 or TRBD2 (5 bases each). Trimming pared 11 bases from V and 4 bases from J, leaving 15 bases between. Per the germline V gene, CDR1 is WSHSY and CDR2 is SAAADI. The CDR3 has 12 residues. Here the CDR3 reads CASGPSWYEQYF. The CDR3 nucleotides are TGCGCCTCGGGGCCCTCTTGGTACGAGCAGTACTTC.

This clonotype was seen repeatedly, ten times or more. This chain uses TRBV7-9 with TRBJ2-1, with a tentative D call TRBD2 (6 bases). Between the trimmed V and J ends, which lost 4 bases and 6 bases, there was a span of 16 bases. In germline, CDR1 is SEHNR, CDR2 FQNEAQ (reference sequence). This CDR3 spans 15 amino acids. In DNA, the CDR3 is TGTGCCAGCAGCTCCGGGACGGGAGTATTCAATGAGCAGTTCTTC. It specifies CASSSGTGVFNEQFF.

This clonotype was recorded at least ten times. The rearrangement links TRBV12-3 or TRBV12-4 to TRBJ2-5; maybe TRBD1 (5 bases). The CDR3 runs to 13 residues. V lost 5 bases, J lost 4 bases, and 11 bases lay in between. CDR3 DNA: TGTGCCAGCAGTCCCTCAGGGCCAGAGACCCAGTACTTC. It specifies CASSPSGPETQYF.

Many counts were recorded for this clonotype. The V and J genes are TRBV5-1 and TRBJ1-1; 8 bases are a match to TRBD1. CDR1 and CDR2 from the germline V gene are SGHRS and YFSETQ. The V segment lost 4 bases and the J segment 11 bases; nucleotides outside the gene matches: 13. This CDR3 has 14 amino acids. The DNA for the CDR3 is TGCGCCAGCAGCGGTGGACAGGGAAGTAGTAGGGCTTTCTTT. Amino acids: CASSGGQGSSRAFF.

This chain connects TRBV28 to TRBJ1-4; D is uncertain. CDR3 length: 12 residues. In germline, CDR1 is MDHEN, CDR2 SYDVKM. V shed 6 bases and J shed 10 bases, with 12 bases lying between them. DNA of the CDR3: TGTGCCAGCAGCCCCCGGCCCTTAAAACTGTTTTTT. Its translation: CASSPRPLKLFF.

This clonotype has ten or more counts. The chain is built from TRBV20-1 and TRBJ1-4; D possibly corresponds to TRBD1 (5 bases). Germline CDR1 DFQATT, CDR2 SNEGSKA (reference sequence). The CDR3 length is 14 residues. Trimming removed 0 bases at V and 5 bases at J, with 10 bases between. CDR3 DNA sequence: TGCAGTGCTAGAGAGGATGGGGGGAATGAAAAACTGTTTTTT. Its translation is CSAREDGGNEKLFF.

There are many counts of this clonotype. CDR3 sequence: CASSRTEGTEAFF. DNA for the CDR3: TGTGCCAGCTCACGGACGGAGGGCACTGAAGCTTTCTTT. The J gene is TRBJ1-1, the V gene TRBV18; D not resolved. This CDR3 comprises 13 residues. Germline values: CDR1 KGHSH, CDR2 LQKENI. With 4 bases removed from V and 4 bases from J, the gap between germline ends came to 10 bases.

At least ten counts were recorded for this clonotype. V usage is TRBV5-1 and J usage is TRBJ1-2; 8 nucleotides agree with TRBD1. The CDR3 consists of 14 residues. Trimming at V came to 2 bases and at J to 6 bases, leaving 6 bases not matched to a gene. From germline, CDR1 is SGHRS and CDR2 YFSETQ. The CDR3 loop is CASSFWTGRNGYTF. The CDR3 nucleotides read TGCGCCAGCAGCTTTTGGACAGGGCGGAATGGCTACACCTTC.

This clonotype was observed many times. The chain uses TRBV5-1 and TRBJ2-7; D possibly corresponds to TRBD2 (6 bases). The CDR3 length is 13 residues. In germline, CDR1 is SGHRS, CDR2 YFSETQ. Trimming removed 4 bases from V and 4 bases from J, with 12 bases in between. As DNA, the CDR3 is TGCGCCAGCAGCCGGGACTCGCGGTACGAGCAGTACTTC. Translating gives CASSRDSRYEQYF.

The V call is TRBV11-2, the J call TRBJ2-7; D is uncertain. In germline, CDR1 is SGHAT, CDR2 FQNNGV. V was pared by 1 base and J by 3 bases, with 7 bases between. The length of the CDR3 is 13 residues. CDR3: CASSLVTFYEQYF. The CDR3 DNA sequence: TGTGCCAGCAGCTTAGTTACGTTCTACGAGCAGTACTTC.

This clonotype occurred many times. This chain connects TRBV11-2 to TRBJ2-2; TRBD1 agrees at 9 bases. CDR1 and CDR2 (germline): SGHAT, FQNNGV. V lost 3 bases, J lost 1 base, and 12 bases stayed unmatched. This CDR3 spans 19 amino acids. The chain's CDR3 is CASSFNIPRDRVNTGELFF. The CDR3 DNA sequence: TGTGCCAGCAGCTTTAATATCCCCCGGGACAGGGTGAACACCGGGGAGCTGTTTTTT. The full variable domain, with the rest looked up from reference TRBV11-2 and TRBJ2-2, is EAGVAQSPRYKIIEKRQSVAFWCNPISGHATLYWYQQILGQGPKLLIQFQNNGVVDDSQLPKDRFSAERLKGVDSTLKIQPAKLEDSAVYLCASSFNIPRDRVNTGELFFGEGSRLTVL.

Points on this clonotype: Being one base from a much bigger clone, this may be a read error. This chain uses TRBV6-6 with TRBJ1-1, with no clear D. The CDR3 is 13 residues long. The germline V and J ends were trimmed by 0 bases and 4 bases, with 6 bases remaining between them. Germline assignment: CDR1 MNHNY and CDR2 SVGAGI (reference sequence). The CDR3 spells CASSYSVGTEAFF. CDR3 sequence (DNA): TGTGCCAGCAGTTACTCTGTCGGCACTGAAGCTTTCTTT.

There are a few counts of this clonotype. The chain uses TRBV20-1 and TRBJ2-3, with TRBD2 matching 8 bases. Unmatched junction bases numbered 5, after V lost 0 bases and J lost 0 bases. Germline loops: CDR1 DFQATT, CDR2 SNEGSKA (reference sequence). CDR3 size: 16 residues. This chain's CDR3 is CSARDFGGDSTDTQYF. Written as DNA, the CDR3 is TGCAGTGCTAGAGATTTCGGGGGGGATAGCACAGATACGCAGTATTTT.

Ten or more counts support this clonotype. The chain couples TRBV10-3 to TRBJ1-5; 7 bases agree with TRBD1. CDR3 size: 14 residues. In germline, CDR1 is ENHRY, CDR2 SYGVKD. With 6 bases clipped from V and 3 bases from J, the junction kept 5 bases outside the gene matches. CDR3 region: CAIRGDRSNQPQHF. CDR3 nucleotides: TGTGCCATCAGGGGGGACAGATCCAATCAGCCCCAGCATTTT.

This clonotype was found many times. The CDR3 sequence is CASSYGGSTLREQYF. In DNA form, the CDR3 reads TGTGCCAGCAGTTACGGGGGGAGCACCCTACGAGAGCAGTACTTC. V is TRBV6-5 and J is TRBJ2-7; weak D call: TRBD2 (6 bases). Germline V lookup: CDR1 MNHEY, CDR2 SVGAGI. V was pared by 2 bases and J by 7 bases, with 18 bases between. This CDR3 comprises 15 residues.

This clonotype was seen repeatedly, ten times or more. The CDR3: CASSYAQVAKNIQYF. The CDR3 DNA sequence: TGTGCCAGCAGTTACGCACAGGTAGCCAAAAACATTCAGTACTTC. The chain is built from TRBV6-6 and TRBJ2-4, with a weak D call TRBD1 (5 bases). Per the germline V gene, CDR1 is MNHNY and CDR2 is SVGAGI (reference sequence). Trimming left V 2 bases short and J 0 bases short, with 8 bases between. This CDR3 contains 15 residues.

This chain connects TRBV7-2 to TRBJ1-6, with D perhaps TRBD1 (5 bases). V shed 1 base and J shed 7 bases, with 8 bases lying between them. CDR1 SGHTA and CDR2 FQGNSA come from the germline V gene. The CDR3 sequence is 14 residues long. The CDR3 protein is CASSLGTLNSPLHF. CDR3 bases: TGTGCCAGCAGCTTAGGGACACTGAATTCACCCCTCCACTTT.

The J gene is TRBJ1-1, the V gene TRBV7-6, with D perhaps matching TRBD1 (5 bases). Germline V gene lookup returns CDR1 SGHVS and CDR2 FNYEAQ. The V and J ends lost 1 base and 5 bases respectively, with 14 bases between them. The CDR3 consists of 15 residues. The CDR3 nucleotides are TGTGCCAGCAGCTTAGAGGGGAATGGGGGTACTGAAGCTTTCTTT. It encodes CASSLEGNGGTEAFF.

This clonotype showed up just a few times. CDR3 sequence reads: CASSSLDEGPETQYF. The CDR3 nucleotides read TGTGCCAGCAGTTCGTTGGACGAGGGTCCAGAGACCCAGTACTTC. This rearrangement joins TRBV6-2 or TRBV6-3 to TRBJ2-5; perhaps TRBD2 as D (5 bases). V gave up 4 bases and J gave up 4 bases, with 16 bases separating them. The CDR3 extends over 15 amino acids. Per germline, CDR1 MNHEY and CDR2 SVGEGT.

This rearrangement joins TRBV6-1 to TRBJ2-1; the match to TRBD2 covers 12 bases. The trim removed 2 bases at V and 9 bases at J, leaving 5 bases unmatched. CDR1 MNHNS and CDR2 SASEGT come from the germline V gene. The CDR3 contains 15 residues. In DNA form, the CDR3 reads TGTGCCAGCAGTGAATCTAGCGGGGGGGCCACTGAGCAGTTCTTC. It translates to CASSESSGGATEQFF.

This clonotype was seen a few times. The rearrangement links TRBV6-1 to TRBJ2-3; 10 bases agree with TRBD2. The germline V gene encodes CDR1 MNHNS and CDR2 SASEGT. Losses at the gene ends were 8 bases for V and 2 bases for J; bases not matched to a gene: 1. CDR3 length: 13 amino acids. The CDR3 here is CASLAGDTDTQYF. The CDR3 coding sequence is TGTGCCAGCCTAGCGGGAGACACAGATACGCAGTATTTT.

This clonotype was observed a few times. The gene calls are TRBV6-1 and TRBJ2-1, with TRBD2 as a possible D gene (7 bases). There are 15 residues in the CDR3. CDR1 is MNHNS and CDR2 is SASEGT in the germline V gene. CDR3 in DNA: TGTGCTAGCCTCCATGGGGGGGGCCCCTACAATGAGCAGTTCTTC. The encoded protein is CASLHGGGPYNEQFF.

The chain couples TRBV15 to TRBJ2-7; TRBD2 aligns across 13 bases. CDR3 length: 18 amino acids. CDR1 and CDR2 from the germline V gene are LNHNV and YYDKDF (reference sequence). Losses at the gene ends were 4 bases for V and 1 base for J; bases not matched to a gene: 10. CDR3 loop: CATSKTSGGPVRSYEQYF. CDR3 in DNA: TGTGCCACCAGCAAGACTAGCGGGGGGCCCGTCCGGTCCTACGAGCAGTACTTC.